This TCR beta chain comes out of a study of blood T cell repertoires in COVID-19. In the study overall: COVID-19 samples from acute and convalescent phases originated in the United States, Italy and Spain. The analysed material was cDNA or gDNA that came from T cells, B-cell-depleted T cells, or PBMCs.

Original methodology: Reference gene primers were amplified, and this amplification served to estimate nucleated cell counts. Generated by immunoSEQ multiplex PCR, the TCRdb table keeps only in-frame clones and is missing some. The V and J calls and the clone size are those of that table, but D and trimming were determined from the DNA. This table holds 250,000 to 350,000 clones, less than 85% found once. The CDR3 sequence is 15 residues long. J lost 2 bases, V lost 4 bases, and 4 bases had no gene match. The germline V gene has CDR1 SGDLS and CDR2 YYNGEE. Seattle patients were enrolled while actively infected and followed longitudinally.

The chain links TRBV9 to TRBJ1-4; 8 bases fit TRBD1. The receptor was derived from a human donor with COVID-19, enrolled during active disease. The donor label of this sample is uncertain. The sequenced sample was peripheral blood. CDR3 nucleotides: TGTGCCAGCAGCCCTCGGACAGGGACTAATGAAAAACTGTTTTTT. Protein sequence: CASSPRTGTNEKLFF.